This TCR beta chain came from a study of cytomegalovirus exposure and HLA in healthy donors. Study outcomes and limitations: Later analysis identified a missense DCLRE1C variant that was linked to TCR beta V- and J-gene trimming. As a later analysis showed, several of the most significant clusters appeared to be linked to common viral pathogens. The availability of immune exposure information extended only to CMV serostatus. A few of the chains that were CMV-associated were confirmed in vitro to be specific for CMV antigens.

The PCR had 60 Vbeta and 13 Jbeta primers. Sequencing used immunoSEQ multiplex PCR; TCRdb keeps in-frame clones, though not all of them. The data show about 130,000 clones, with 80% seen just once and 1% held by the top ten. As to this clone: Its antigen is not identified.

Source material: PBMCs. This sequence originates from a man aged 40-49 years in good health and CMV-seronegative.

The CDR3 protein is CAWSLVGLGSPLHF. Written as DNA, the CDR3 is TGTGCCTGGAGTTTAGTGGGCCTGGGTTCACCCCTCCACTTT. V usage is TRBV30 and J usage is TRBJ1-6; no definite D call. Trimming cost V 2 bases and J 9 bases, with 14 bases left between them. The V gene's germline CDR1 is GTSNPN and CDR2 SVGIG (reference sequence). There are 14 residues in the CDR3.